Below, 20 T cell receptor beta chains from the same sample are listed, as sequenced in a study. TCRdb passed the 5' RACE reads through MiXCR, listing each CDR3 protein once. In the table there are approximately 60,000 distinct CDR3 sequences, around a fifth of which are singletons. Source material: memory CD4+ T cells sorted from a lymph node. Subset denoted: memory CD4+ T cells, CD4+CD45RO+CD25-. The receptor set was obtained from a female donor with breast cancer.

On this clonotype itself: Sequence at one end of the junction differs from germline and may be a read error. The rearrangement joins TRBV7-9 to TRBJ1-1; TRBD1 aligns across 8 bases. CDR1 SEHNR and CDR2 FQNEAQ come from the germline V gene (reference sequence). The CDR3 is made up of 14 amino acids. The CDR3 DNA is TGTGCCAGTACGCTGGGACAGGTGAACACTGAAGCTCTCTTT. Encoded protein: CASTLGQVNTEALF.

The J gene is TRBJ1-1, the V gene TRBV29-1; no definite D call. Per the germline V gene, CDR1 is SQVTM and CDR2 is ANQGSEA. V was cut by 7 bases and J by 4 bases, with 16 bases left in between. The CDR3 runs 13 residues. The CDR3: CSAKKGVGTEAFF. The CDR3 DNA is TGCAGCGCCAAAAAGGGAGTCGGCACTGAAGCTTTCTTT.

Many counts were recorded for this clonotype. The chain uses TRBV7-2 and TRBJ1-3; 7 positions agree with TRBD1. This CDR3 is built from 16 residues. V was clipped by 2 bases and J by 0 bases; unmatched bases: 4. Germline CDR1 reads SGHTA; CDR2 reads FQGNSA. The CDR3 coding sequence is TGTGCCAGCAGCTTACAGACAGGGCTCTCTGGAAACACCATATATTTT. Protein product: CASSLQTGLSGNTIYF.

This clonotype has only a few counts. The rearrangement joins TRBV7-2 to TRBJ2-3, with a weak D call TRBD1 (5 bases). This CDR3 region has 15 residues. Germline V CDR1 and CDR2: SGHTA, FQGNSA. V was shortened by 6 bases and J by 4 bases, with 17 bases between the two germline ends. CDR3 bases: TGTGCCAGCAGTCGTGACAGCCTCCCGGCAGATACGCAGTATTTT. Its protein is CASSRDSLPADTQYF.

The chain is built from TRBV20-1 and TRBJ1-2, with no clear D. This CDR3 spans 15 amino acids. Trimming took off 4 bases at V and 4 bases at J, with 19 bases between the two ends. The germline gives CDR1 DFQATT, CDR2 SNEGSKA (reference sequence). In DNA form, the CDR3 reads TGCAGTGCTATCCCGACTCGCCGGAATTTCTATGGCTACACCTTC. Protein product: CSAIPTRRNFYGYTF.

The gene calls are TRBV7-2 and TRBJ2-2; no reliable D call. The CDR3 consists of 15 residues. The ends were cut back, 1 base at V and 5 bases at J, with 11 bases in the middle. Looked up from germline, CDR1 is SGHTA and CDR2 is FQGNSA. CDR3 region: CASSLDVSPTGELFF. The DNA of the CDR3 is TGTGCCAGCAGCTTAGATGTCTCTCCGACCGGGGAGCTGTTTTTT.

This clonotype appeared many times. The genes are TRBV6-5 and TRBJ2-7, with 8 bases aligning to TRBD2. The germline V gene encodes CDR1 MNHEY and CDR2 SVGAGI. The CDR3 has 14 residues. The J segment lost 5 bases and the V segment lost 5 bases, leaving 8 bases of the junction unmatched. The CDR3 coding sequence is TGTGCCAGCAGTCGGGGACTAGAGGGGGACGAGCAGTACTTC. Amino acid sequence: CASSRGLEGDEQYF.

This clonotype is large (0.1 to 1%) in the sample. J is TRBJ1-4 and V is TRBV7-9; D gene ambiguous. V lost 7 bases to trimming and J lost 0 bases, with 6 bases between them. The CDR3 has 13 amino acids. From germline, CDR1 is SEHNR and CDR2 FQNEAQ (reference sequence). The DNA for the CDR3 is TGTGCCAGCACAGCATCAACTAATGAAAAACTGTTTTTT. Its translation: CASTASTNEKLFF.

The DNA for the CDR3 is TGTGCCAGCAGCCCGACACTAGCCTTAAGCTCCTACGAGCAGTACTTC. Protein sequence: CASSPTLALSSYEQYF. This chain uses TRBV7-2 with TRBJ2-7, with TRBD2 as a possible D gene (6 bases). Germline V gene sequence: CDR1 SGHTA, CDR2 FQGNSA. The V and J ends lost 5 bases and 0 bases respectively, with 17 bases between them. This CDR3 has 16 residues.

The CDR3 DNA sequence: TGTGCCAGCAGTGAGGGCCAGGGTGGGGAGACCCAGTACTTC. Its translation: CASSEGQGGETQYF. The chain recombines TRBV6-1 with TRBJ2-5; D is perhaps TRBD1 (5 bases). In germline, CDR1 is MNHNS, CDR2 SASEGT. This CDR3 contains 14 residues. V was shortened by 3 bases and J by 5 bases, with 13 bases between the two germline ends.

This clonotype was seen at least ten times. This chain links TRBV27 with TRBJ2-7; D could derive from TRBD1 or TRBD2 (5 bases each). The germline V gene encodes CDR1 MNHEY and CDR2 SMNVEV (reference sequence). This CDR3 is 13 amino acids long. The ends were cut back, 4 bases at V and 6 bases at J, with 13 bases in the middle. The CDR3 bases are TGTGCCAGCAGTTCGGGGCCAGGCATCGAGCAGTACTTC. This codes for CASSSGPGIEQYF.

This clonotype has just a few counts. The V gene is TRBV7-2, the J gene TRBJ2-1, with TRBD1 identical over 7 bases. This CDR3 spans 15 amino acids. Trimming removed 0 bases from V and 4 bases from J; junction bases left unmatched: 3. Germline CDR1 and CDR2: SGHTA and FQGNSA. This CDR3 is CASSLAGTVYNEQFF. DNA of the CDR3: TGTGCCAGCAGCTTAGCGGGGACAGTGTACAATGAGCAGTTCTTC.

J is TRBJ2-1 and V is TRBV3-1; no reliable D call. CDR1 LGHDT and CDR2 YNNKEL come from the germline V gene (reference sequence). Trimming took off 1 base at V and 0 bases at J, with 13 bases between the two ends. CDR3 size: 17 residues. In nucleotides, the CDR3 is TGTGCCAGCAGCCAAGGGGTACGGTCAAGCTCCTACAATGAGCAGTTCTTC. The encoded protein is CASSQGVRSSSYNEQFF.

This clonotype turned up a few times. The V gene is TRBV25-1, the J gene TRBJ1-1, with 8 nucleotides matching TRBD1. Trimming cost V 5 bases and J 2 bases; bases outside gene matches: 7. Germline V CDR1 and CDR2: MGHDK, SYGVNS. This CDR3 has 15 residues. The CDR3 DNA reads as TGTGCCAGCAGTCAACCTGGACAGGGAAACACTGAAGCTTTCTTT. Its protein product is CASSQPGQGNTEAFF.

This clonotype was picked up a small number of times. At one end the junction does not follow the germline gene, possibly because of a read error. The V gene is TRBV4-3, the J gene TRBJ2-2, with TRBD2 matching 11 bases. The germline gives CDR1 LGHNA, CDR2 YSLEER. This CDR3 comprises 16 residues. The CDR3 sequence is CASSLQTSGNTGELFF. The CDR3 DNA sequence: TGCGCCAGCAGCCTTCAGACTAGCGGGAACACCGGGGAGCTGTTTTTC.

This chain uses TRBV4-2 with TRBJ1-2; 8 bases agree with TRBD1. The J segment lost 8 bases and the V segment lost 1 base, leaving 6 bases of the junction unmatched. Per the germline V gene, CDR1 is LGHNA and CDR2 is YNFKEQ. CDR3 length: 14 amino acids. CDR3 sequence reads: CASSQATTGEGYTF. The CDR3 region has the DNA TGTGCCAGCAGCCAAGCCACGACAGGGGAGGGCTACACCTTC.

This clonotype was detected a few times. V usage is TRBV11-2 and J usage is TRBJ2-3; D gene unclear. Germline CDR1 is SGHAT and CDR2 is FQNNGV. V dropped 11 bases and J dropped 1 base, with 10 bases sitting between them. The CDR3 consists of 12 residues. The CDR3 bases are TGTGCCGAAGGTCTTGGCACAGATACGCAGTATTTT. Translation gives CAEGLGTDTQYF.

This clonotype was detected only a few times. The V and J genes are TRBV5-1 and TRBJ2-5, with 8 bases fitting TRBD2. The ends lost 8 bases at V and 3 bases at J; junction bases unmatched: 12. Per the germline V gene, CDR1 is SGHRS and CDR2 is YFSETQ. CDR3 size: 15 residues. The CDR3 region is CASKRVGRDEETQYF. CDR3 DNA sequence: TGCGCCAGTAAGAGGGTCGGGAGGGACGAAGAGACCCAGTACTTC. The variable domain in full, with the rest retrieved from reference TRBV5-1 and TRBJ2-5, is KAGVTQTPRYLIKTRGQQVTLSCSPISGHRSVSWYQQTPGQGLQFLFEYFSETQRNKGNFPGRFSGRQFSNSRSEMNVSTLELGDSALYLCASKRVGRDEETQYFGPGTRLLVL.

In this sample, this clonotype turned up many times. The chain recombines TRBV7-2 with TRBJ1-2; D is unclear. The germline V gene has CDR1 SGHTA and CDR2 FQGNSA. The CDR3 consists of 13 residues. The germline V and J ends were trimmed by 3 bases and 5 bases, with 10 bases remaining between them. The CDR3: CASSLGQLYGYTF. As DNA, the CDR3 is TGTGCCAGCAGCTTGGGCCAGCTTTATGGCTACACCTTC.

The rearrangement uses TRBV5-1 and TRBJ2-7; D remains ambiguous. Trimming removed 4 bases at V and 5 bases at J, with 10 bases between. The germline CDR1 and CDR2 sequences are SGHRS and YFSETQ. This CDR3 is 12 amino acids long. The CDR3 coding sequence is TGCGCCAGCAGCCTGGGTCCGGACGAGCAGTACTTC. Amino acids: CASSLGPDEQYF.